The T cell receptor beta chain under discussion was sequenced for a study of T cell changes during pregnancy in multiple sclerosis (dated by TCRdb to between 2018 and 2021). Background for the entire study: In women with multiple sclerosis, the researchers looked at how the T cell repertoire shifted as pregnancy progressed.

From the cysteine through the phenylalanine, the CDR3 covers 17 amino acids. Kept here is only the CDR3 DNA, which spans 51 bases and is read in frame from base 1. Germline trimming: 4 bases from V, 8 bases from J; junction bases outside gene matches: 13. CDR1 and CDR2 are read off the germline V gene as SGHTA and FQGNSA. This clone was detected a few times. It lacks a known antigen. Base qualities are missing; no much larger clone stands one base away. Libraries were built with the immunoSEQ multiplex PCR assay. TCRdb mirrors the immuneACCESS table, restricted to in-frame sequences. Some clones are absent from its copies; in checked studies, under half trace to an unresolved V gene, and the reason for the others is unknown. The sample records 56,000 or so clones, roughly nine tenths of which are singletons. 0.35% to 0.45% of the sample is held by the ten biggest clonotypes.

The clonotype comes from a female donor with multiple sclerosis, enrolled in a pregnancy study. The source material was CD4+ T cells from peripheral blood mononuclear cells, sampled in the third trimester of pregnancy. The chain was built from TRBV7-2 and TRBJ1-6; TRBD1 lines up with 8 middle nucleotides. At the DNA level, the sequence is TGTGCCAGCAGCTCATTCCAGGGGGCTTGGGGTGATTCACCCCTCCACTTT. It encodes CASSSFQGAWGDSPLHF.